The clone carrying this TCR beta chain was counted between two and nine times. What it binds is unknown. Template switching supplied a universal primer site; unique molecular identifiers were carried on the cDNA. TCRdb fed the 5' RACE reads into MiXCR, producing one record per CDR3 protein. Here the sample spans about 190,000 distinct CDR3 sequences, approximately 15% being singletons. The sample is drawn from a study of identical twins. Overall study findings and caveats: Because invariant MAIT and iNKT cells could be present, zero-insertion analyses could be partly confounded.

V lost 6 bases and J lost 0; bases outside the gene matches: 8. The CDR3 is 16 residues long. Germline V gene sequence: CDR1 SGHTA, CDR2 FQGNSA. The data also belong to a second study, concerning T cells expressing NK-cell markers. As that report states: Sequencing covered eight donors, seven HCMV-seropositive and one seronegative.

The sequenced sample consisted of CD8+ T cells sorted from blood. This chain uses TRBV7-2 with TRBJ2-1; 7 nucleotides align to TRBD2. The sequence came from a young woman in good health. The DNA of the CDR3 is TGTGCCAGCAGACCCGCCGGGACTATCTCCTACAATGAGCAGTTCTTC. Its protein is CASRPAGTISYNEQFF.